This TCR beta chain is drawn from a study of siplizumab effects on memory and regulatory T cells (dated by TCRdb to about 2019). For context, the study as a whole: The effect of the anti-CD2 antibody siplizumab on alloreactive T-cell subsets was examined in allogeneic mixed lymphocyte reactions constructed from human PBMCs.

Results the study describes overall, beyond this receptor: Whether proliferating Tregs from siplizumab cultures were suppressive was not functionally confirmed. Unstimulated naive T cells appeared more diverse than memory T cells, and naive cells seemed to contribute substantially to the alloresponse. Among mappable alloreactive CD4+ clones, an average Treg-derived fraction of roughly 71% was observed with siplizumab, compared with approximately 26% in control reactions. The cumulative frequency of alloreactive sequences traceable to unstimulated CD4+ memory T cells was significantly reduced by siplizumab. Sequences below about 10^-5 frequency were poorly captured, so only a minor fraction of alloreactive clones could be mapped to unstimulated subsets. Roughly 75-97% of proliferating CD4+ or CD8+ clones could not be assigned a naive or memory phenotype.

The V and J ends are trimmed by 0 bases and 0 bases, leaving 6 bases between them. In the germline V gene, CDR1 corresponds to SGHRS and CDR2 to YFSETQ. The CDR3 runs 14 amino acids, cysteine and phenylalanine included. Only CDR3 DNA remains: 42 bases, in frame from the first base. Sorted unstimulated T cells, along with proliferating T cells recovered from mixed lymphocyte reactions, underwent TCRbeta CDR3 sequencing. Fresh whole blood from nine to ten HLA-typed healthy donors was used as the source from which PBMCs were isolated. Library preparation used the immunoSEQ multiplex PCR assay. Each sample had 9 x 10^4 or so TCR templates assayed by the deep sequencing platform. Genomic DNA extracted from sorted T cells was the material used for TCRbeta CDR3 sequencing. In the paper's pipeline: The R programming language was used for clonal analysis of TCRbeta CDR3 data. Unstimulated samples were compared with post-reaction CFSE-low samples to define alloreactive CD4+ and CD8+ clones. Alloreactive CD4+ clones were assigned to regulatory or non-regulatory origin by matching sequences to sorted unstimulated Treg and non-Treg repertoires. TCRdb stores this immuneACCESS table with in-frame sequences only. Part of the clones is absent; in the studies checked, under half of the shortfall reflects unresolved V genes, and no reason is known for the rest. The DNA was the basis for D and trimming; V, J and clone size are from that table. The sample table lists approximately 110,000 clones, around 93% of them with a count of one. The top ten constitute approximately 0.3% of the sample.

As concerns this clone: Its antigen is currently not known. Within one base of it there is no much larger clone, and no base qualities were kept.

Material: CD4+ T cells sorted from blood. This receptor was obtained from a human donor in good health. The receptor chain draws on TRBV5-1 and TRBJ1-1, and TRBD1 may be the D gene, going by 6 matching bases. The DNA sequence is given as TGCGCCAGCAGCTTGGGACAGGTGAACACTGAAGCTTTCTTT. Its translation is CASSLGQVNTEAFF.